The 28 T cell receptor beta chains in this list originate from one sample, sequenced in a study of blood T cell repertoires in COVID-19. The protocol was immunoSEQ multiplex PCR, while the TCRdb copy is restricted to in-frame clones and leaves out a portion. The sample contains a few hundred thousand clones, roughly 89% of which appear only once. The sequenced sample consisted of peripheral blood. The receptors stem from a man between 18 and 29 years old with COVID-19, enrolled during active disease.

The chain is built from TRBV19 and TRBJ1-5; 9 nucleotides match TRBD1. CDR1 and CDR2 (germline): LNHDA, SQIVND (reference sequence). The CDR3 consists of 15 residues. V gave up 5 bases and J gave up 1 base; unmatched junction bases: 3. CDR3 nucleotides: TGTGCCAGTAGTTACAGGGGGCTCAGCAATCAGCCCCAGCATTTT. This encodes CASSYRGLSNQPQHF.

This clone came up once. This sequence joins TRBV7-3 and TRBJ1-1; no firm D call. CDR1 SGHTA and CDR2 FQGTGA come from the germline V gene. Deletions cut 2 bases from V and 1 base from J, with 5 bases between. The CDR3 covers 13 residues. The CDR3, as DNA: TGTGCCAGCAGCTTATGGCAGAACACTGAAGCTTTCTTT. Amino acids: CASSLWQNTEAFF.

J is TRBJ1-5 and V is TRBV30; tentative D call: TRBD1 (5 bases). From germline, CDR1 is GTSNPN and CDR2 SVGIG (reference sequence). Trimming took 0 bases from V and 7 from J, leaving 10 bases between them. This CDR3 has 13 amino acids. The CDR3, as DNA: TGTGCCTGGAGTGTGGCAGGGAGGCAGCCCCAGCATTTT. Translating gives CAWSVAGRQPQHF.

CDR3 coding DNA: TGTGCCAGTAAATCGAGCTCTGGAAACACCATATATTTT. Amino acid sequence: CASKSSSGNTIYF. The V gene is TRBV7-2, the J gene TRBJ1-3; no firm D call. V lost 9 bases and J 0 bases, leaving 9 bases between the germline ends. Germline V gives CDR1 SGHTA, CDR2 FQGNSA. This CDR3 is built from 13 residues.

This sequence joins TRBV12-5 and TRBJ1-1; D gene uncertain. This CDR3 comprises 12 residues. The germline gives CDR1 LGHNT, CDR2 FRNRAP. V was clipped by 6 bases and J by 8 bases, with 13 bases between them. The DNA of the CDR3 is TGTGCTAGTGGCGCTCTCGGGGAGGAAGCTTTCTTT. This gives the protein CASGALGEEAFF.

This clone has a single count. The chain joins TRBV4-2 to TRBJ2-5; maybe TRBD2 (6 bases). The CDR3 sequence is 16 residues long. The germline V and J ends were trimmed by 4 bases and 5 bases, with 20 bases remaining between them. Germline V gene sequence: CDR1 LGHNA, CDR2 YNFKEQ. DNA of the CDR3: TGTGCCAGCAGCCCCACATTTCAGGAGCGGGTGGAGACCCAGTACTTC. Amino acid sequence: CASSPTFQERVETQYF.

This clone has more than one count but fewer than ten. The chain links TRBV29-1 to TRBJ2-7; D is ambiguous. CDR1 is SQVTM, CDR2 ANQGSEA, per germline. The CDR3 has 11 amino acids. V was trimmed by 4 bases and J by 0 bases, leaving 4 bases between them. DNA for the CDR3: TGCAGCGTTGTGGCCTCCTACGAGCAGTACTTC. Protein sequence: CSVVASYEQYF.

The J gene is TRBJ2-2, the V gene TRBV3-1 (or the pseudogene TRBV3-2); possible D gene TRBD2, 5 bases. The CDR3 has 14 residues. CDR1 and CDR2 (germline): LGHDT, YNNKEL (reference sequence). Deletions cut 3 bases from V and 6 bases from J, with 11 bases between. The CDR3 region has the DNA TGTGCCAGCAGCCATTTAGCGTCCCCCGGGGAGCTGTTTTTT. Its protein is CASSHLASPGELFF.

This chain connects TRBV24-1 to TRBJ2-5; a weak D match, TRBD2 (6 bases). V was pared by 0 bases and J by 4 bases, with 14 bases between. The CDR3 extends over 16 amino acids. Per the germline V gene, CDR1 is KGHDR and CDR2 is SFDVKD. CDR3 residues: CATSDLRAGRGETQYF. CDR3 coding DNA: TGTGCCACCAGTGATTTGCGAGCCGGGCGGGGAGAGACCCAGTACTTC.

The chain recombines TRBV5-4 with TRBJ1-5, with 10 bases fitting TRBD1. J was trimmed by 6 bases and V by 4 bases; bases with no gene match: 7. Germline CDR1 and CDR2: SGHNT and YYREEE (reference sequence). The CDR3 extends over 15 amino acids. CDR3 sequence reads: CASSLGTGVGQPQHF. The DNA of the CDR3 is TGTGCCAGCAGCCTCGGGACAGGGGTGGGTCAGCCCCAGCATTTT.

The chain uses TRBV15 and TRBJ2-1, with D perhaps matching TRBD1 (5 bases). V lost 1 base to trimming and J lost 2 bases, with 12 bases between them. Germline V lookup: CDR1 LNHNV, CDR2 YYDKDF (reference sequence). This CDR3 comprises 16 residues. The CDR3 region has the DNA TGTGCCACCAGCAGAGCTGGTACAGGTGCCTACAATGAGCAGTTCTTC. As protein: CATSRAGTGAYNEQFF.

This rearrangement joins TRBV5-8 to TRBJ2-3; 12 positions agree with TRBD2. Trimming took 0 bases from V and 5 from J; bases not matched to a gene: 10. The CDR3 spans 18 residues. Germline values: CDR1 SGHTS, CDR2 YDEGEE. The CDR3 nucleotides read TGTGCCAGCAGCTTGGTGACTAGCGGGAGAGTATTGGGAGATACGCAGTATTTT. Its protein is CASSLVTSGRVLGDTQYF.

For the CDR3, the DNA is TGTGCCAGCAGTAATGACAGGGCAGAGACCCAGTACTTC. Protein product: CASSNDRAETQYF. The chain has TRBV6-5 and TRBJ2-5, with 7 bases matching TRBD1. This CDR3 comprises 13 residues. Trimming took 5 bases from V and 4 from J; bases not matched to a gene: 4. In germline, CDR1 is MNHEY, CDR2 SVGAGI.

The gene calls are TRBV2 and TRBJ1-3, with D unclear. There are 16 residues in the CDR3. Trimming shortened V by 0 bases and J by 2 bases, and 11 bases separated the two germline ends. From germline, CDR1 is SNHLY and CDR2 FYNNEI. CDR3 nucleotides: TGTGCCAGCAGTGAAGCAAGCCCTTTAGCTGGAAACACCATATATTTT. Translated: CASSEASPLAGNTIYF.

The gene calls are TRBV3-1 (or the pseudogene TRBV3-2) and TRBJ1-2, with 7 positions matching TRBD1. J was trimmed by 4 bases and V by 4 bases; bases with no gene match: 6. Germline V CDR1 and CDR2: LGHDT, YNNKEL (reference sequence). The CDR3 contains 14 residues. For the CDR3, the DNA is TGTGCCAGCAGCCGCGCGACAGGGCTCTATGGCTACACCTTC. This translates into CASSRATGLYGYTF.

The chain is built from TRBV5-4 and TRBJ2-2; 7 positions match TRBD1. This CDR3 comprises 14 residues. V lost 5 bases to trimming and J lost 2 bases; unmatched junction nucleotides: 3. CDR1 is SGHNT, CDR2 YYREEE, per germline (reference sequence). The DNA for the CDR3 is TGTGCCAGCAGGTGGGACAGAAACACCGGGGAGCTGTTTTTT. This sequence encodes CASRWDRNTGELFF.

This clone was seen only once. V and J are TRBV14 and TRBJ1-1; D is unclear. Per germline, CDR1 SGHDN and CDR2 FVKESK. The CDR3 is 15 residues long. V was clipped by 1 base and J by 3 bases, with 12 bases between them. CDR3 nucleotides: TGTGCCAGCAGCCAAGGAGATTGGGAGGACACTGAAGCTTTCTTT. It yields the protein CASSQGDWEDTEAFF.

CDR3 sequence: CASSNEVQETQYF. CDR3 coding DNA: TGCGCCAGCAGCAACGAGGTACAAGAGACCCAGTACTTC. The rearrangement links TRBV5-1 to TRBJ2-5; D is unclear. V shed 4 bases and J shed 2 bases, with 9 bases lying between them. Germline V lookup: CDR1 SGHRS, CDR2 YFSETQ. This CDR3 is built from 13 residues.

The CDR3 sequence is CASSQKTTGLVSEAFF. The CDR3 coding sequence is TGTGCCAGCAGCCAAAAAACGACAGGTTTGGTCTCTGAAGCTTTCTTT. The V and J genes are TRBV3-1 (or the pseudogene TRBV3-2) and TRBJ1-1; D may be TRBD1 (6 bases). This CDR3 has 16 amino acids. Looked up from germline, CDR1 is LGHDT and CDR2 is YNNKEL (reference sequence). With 2 bases removed from V and 6 bases from J, the gap between germline ends came to 19 bases.

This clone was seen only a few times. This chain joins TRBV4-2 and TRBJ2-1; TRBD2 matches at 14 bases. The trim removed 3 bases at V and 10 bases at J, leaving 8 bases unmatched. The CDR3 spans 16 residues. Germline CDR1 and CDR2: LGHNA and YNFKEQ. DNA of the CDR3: TGTGCCAGCAGCCAGCCCGGGACTAGCGGGAGCGTCGAGCAGTTCTTC. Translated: CASSQPGTSGSVEQFF.

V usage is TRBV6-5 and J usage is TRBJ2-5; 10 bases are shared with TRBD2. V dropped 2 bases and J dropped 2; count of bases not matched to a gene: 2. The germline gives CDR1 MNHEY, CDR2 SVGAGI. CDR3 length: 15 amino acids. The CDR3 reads CASSYGTSAQETQYF. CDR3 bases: TGTGCCAGCAGTTACGGGACTAGCGCACAAGAGACCCAGTACTTC.

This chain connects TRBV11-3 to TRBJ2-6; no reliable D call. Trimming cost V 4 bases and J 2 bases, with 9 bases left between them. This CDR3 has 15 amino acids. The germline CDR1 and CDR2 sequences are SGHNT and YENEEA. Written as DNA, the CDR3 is TGTGCCAGCAGCTCCCACAGTGCTGGGGCCAACGTCCTGACTTTC. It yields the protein CASSSHSAGANVLTF.

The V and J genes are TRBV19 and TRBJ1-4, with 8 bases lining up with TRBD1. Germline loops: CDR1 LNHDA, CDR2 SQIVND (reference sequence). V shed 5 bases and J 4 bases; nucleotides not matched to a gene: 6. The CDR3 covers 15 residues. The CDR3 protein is CASSPWTGLNEKLFF. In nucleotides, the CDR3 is TGTGCCAGTAGTCCCTGGACAGGGCTTAATGAAAAACTGTTTTTT.

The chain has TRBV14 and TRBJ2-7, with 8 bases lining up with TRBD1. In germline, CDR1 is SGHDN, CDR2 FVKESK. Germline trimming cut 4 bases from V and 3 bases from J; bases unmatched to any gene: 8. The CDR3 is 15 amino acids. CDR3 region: CASSRNIDRGYEQYF. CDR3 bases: TGTGCCAGCAGCCGCAATATTGACAGGGGCTACGAGCAGTACTTC.

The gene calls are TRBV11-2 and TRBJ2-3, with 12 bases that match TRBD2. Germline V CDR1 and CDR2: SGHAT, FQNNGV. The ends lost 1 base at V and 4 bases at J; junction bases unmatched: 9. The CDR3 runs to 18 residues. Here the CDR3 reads CASSLGRLAGVFPDTQYF. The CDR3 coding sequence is TGTGCCAGCAGCTTAGGCCGACTAGCGGGGGTGTTCCCAGATACGCAGTATTTT. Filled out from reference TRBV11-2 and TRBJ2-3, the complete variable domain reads EAGVAQSPRYKIIEKRQSVAFWCNPISGHATLYWYQQILGQGPKLLIQFQNNGVVDDSQLPKDRFSAERLKGVDSTLKIQPAKLEDSAVYLCASSLGRLAGVFPDTQYFGPGTRLTVL.

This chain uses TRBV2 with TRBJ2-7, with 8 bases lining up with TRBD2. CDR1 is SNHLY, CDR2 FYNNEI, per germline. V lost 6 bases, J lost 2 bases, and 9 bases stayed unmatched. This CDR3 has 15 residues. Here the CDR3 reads CASRPTSGRAYEQYF. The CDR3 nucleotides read TGTGCCAGCAGGCCAACTAGCGGCCGCGCCTACGAGCAGTACTTC.

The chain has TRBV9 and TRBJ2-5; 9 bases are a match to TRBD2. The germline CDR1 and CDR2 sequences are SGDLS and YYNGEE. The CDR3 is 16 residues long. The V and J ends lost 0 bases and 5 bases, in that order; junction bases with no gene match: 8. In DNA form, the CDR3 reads TGTGCCAGCAGCGTAGGGGTGCGGGGGGGCCCCGAGACCCAGTACTTC. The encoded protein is CASSVGVRGGPETQYF.

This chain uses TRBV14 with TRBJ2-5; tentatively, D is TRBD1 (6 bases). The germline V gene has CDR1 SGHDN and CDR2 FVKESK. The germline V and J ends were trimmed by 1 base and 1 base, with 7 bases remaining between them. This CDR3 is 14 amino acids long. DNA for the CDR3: TGTGCCAGCAGCCAAGTGACAGGCCAAGAGACCCAGTACTTC. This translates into CASSQVTGQETQYF.